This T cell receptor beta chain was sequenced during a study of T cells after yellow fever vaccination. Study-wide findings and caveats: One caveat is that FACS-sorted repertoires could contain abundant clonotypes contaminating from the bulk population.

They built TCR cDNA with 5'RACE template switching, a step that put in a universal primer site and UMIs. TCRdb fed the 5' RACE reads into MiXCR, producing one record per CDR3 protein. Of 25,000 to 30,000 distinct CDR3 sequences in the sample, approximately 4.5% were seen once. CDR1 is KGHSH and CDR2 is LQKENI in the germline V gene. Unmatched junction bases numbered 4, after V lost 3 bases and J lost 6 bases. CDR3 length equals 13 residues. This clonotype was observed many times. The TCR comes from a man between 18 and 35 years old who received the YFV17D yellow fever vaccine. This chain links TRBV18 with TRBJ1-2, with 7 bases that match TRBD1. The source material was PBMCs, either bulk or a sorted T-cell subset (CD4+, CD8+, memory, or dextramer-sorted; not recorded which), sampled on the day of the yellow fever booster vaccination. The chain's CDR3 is CASSPTGLDGYTF. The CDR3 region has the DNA TGTGCCAGCTCACCGACAGGGTTGGATGGCTACACCTTC.